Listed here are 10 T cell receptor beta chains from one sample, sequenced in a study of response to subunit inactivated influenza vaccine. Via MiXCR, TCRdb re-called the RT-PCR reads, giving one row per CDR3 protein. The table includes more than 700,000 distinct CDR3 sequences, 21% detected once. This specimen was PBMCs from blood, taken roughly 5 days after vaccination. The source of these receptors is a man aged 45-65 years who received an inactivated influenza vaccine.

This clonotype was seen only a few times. CDR3 sequence reads: CASSPLGVSDTQYF. The CDR3 DNA reads TGTGCCAGCAGCCCTCTTGGAGTTTCAGATACGCAGTATTTT. The chain uses TRBV7-8 and TRBJ2-3, with no clear D. Per germline, CDR1 SGHVS and CDR2 FQNEAQ. Trimming shortened V by 5 bases and J by 4 bases, and 13 bases separated the two germline ends. This CDR3 comprises 14 residues.

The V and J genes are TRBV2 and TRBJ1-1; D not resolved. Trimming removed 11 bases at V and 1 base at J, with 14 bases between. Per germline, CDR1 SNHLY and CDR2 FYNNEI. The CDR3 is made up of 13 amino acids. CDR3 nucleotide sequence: TGTGCCGAGGGTCCGGTCGAGAACACTGAAGCTTTCTTT. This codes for CAEGPVENTEAFF.

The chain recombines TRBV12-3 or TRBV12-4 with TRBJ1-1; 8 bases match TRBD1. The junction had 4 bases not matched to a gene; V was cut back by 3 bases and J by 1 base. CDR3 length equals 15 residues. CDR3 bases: TGTGCCAGCAGTTTTCGAGGGACAGGGAACACTGAAGCTTTCTTT. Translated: CASSFRGTGNTEAFF.

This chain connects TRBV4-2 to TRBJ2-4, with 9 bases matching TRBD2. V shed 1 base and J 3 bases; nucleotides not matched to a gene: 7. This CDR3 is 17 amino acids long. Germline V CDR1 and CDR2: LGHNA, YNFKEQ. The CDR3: CASSQVLAGAGKNIQYF. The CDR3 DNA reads TGTGCCAGCAGCCAAGTCTTAGCGGGGGCGGGCAAAAACATTCAGTACTTC.

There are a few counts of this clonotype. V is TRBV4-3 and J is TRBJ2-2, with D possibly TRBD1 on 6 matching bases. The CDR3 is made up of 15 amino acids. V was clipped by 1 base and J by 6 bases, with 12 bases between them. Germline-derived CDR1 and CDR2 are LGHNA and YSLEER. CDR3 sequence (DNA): TGCGCCAGCAGCCAAGGGGGATGGGGGCCCGGGGAGCTGTTTTTT. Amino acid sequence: CASSQGGWGPGELFF.

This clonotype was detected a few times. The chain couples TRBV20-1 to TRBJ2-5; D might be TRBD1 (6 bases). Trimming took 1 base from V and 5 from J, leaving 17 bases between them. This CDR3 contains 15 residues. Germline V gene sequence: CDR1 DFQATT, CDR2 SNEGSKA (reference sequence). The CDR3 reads CSARAPGAKWETQYF. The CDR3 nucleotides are TGCAGTGCTAGAGCCCCAGGGGCCAAGTGGGAGACCCAGTACTTC.

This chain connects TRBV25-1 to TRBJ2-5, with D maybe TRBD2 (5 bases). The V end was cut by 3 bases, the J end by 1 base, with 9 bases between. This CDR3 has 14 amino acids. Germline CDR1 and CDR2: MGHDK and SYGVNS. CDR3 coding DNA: TGTGCCAGCAGTGACCCCGGGGTCCAAGAGACCCAGTACTTC. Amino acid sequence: CASSDPGVQETQYF.

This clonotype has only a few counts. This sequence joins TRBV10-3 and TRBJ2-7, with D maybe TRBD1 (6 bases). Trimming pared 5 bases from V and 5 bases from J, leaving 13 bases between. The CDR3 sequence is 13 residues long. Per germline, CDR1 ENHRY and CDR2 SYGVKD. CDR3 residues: CAISSQGSDEQYF. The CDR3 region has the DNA TGTGCCATCAGTTCACAGGGTTCCGACGAGCAGTACTTC.

Written as DNA, the CDR3 is TGTGCCTGGAGTGTGAGAAGGGTAAACTACGAGCAGTACTTC. It yields the protein CAWSVRRVNYEQYF. The chain couples TRBV30 to TRBJ2-7; D is uncertain. With 0 bases removed from V and 3 bases from J, the gap between germline ends came to 12 bases. Germline V gene sequence: CDR1 GTSNPN, CDR2 SVGIG (reference sequence). The CDR3 length is 14 residues.

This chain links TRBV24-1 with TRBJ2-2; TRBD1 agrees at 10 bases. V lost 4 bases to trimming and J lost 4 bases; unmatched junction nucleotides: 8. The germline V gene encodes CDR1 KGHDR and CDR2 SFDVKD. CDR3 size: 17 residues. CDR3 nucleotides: TGTGCCACCAGTGACTTACCGGGACAGGGGACCACCGGGGAGCTGTTTTTT. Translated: CATSDLPGQGTTGELFF.